This T cell receptor (beta chain) was obtained from a study of blood T cell repertoires in COVID-19 (dated by TCRdb to 2019 to 2021). Regarding the research as a whole: Collaborator samples came from the United States, Italy and Spain and covered acute and convalescent phases of COVID-19. The material from the prospective study consisted of cDNA or gDNA derived from T cells, B-cell-depleted T cells, or PBMCs. Deeply sampled blood TCRbeta repertoires from subjects exposed to, actively infected with, or recovered from COVID-19 were included in the dataset. The repertoires were released in a freely available public database intended as a resource for research on the immune response to SARS-CoV-2. The samples were drawn from the first 160 participants of the ongoing ImmuneRACE study and from 1,254 subjects provided by 6 global collaborators. Nearly every sample came with metadata listing a de-identified subject ID, COVID-19 status, age in years and sex. Where available, HLA class I and class II types were obtained from metadata supplied by the sample provider rather than from assay-based typing.

The paper's findings and limits, for the study overall: The quantity of clinical and demographic metadata differed by source and by participant and was supplied without curation.

TCRbeta CDR3 regions were amplified from genomic DNA by means of the immunoSEQ Assay, a bias-controlled multiplex PCR. In the authors' own workflow: The number of nucleated cells in each sample was estimated by amplification of reference gene primers within the assay. Sequence reads were collapsed and filtered to measure the absolute abundance of every unique TCRbeta CDR3 rearrangement. For each sample, productive Simpson clonality was calculated by taking the square root of Simpson's diversity index across productive rearrangements. This immuneACCESS table, as held by TCRdb, lists in-frame sequences with V and J called but not all clones. Of the missing ones, under half trace to an unresolved V gene in checked studies; the others have no known cause. The V and J calls and clone size were taken over from that table, and D and trimming were inferred from the DNA. The sample table contains roughly 98,000 clones; only one count was recorded for over 80% of them. Roughly 10% of the sample comes from the top ten.

Each collaborating institution followed its own protocols to collect whole blood in K2EDTA tubes. For TCRbeta analysis, collaborators shipped samples as frozen whole blood, isolated PBMCs, or DNA extracted from either of those sample types. The V end loses 0 bases and the J end loses 8 bases, and a stretch of 12 bases separates them. From the germline V gene, CDR1 is SGDLS and CDR2 is YYNGEE. The CDR3 measures 15 amino acids from cysteine to phenylalanine. Only CDR3 DNA is held: 45 bases, read in frame from base 1. With respect to this clone: The clone's antigen remains unknown. No qualities accompany the bases; no much larger clone lies one base away.

The clonotype comes from a woman aged 65 to 85 with active or convalescent COVID-19. Input material: peripheral blood. The chain is encoded by TRBV9 joined to TRBJ1-6; D gene: possibly TRBD1, on 5 matching bases. Here is the DNA: TGTGCCAGCAGCGTAGATGGGGGGGATTATTCACCCCTCCACTTT. Its protein is CASSVDGGDYSPLHF.